There are a few counts of the clone carrying this T cell receptor (beta chain). The antigen is unknown. The sample belongs to a study of identical twins. Study outcomes and limitations: Out-of-frame alpha sequences that twins shared showed excess low generation probability. In drawing conclusions, the study used cross-sectional statistical analysis and did not follow the same donors. Researchers caution that invariant MAIT and iNKT cells could partly confound zero-insertion analyses.

Using its own MiXCR run on the 5' RACE reads, TCRdb lists one record per CDR3 protein. Among about 1.7 million distinct CDR3 sequences listed, under 35% were seen once. This CDR3 contains 15 residues. Trimming removed 6 bases from V and 4 bases from J, with 18 bases in between. The germline gives CDR1 MNHNS, CDR2 SASEGT. The sample comprised cord blood. The chain links TRBV6-1 to TRBJ1-1; D is uncertain. The receptor comes from a newborn girl in good health. The CDR3 sequence is CASRAPGSMSTEAFF. DNA of the CDR3: TGTGCCAGCAGGGCCCCGGGAAGTATGAGCACTGAAGCTTTCTTT.